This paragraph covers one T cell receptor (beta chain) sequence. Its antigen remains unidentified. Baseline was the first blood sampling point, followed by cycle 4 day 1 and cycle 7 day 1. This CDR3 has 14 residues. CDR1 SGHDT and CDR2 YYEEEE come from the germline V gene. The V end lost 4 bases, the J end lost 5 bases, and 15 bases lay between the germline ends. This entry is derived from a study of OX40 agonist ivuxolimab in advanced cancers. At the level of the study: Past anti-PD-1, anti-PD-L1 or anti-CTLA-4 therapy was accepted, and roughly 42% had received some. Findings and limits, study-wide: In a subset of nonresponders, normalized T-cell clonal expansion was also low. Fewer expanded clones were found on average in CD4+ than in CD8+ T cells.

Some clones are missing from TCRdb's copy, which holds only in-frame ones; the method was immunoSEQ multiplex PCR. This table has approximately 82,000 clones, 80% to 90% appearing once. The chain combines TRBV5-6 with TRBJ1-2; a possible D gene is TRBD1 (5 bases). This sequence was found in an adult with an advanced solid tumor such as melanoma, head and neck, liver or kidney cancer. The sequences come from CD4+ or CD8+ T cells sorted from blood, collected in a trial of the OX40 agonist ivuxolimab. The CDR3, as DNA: TGTGCCAGCAGCCCACAGGTCCTCCCTTATGGCTACACCTTC. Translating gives CASSPQVLPYGYTF.